This T cell receptor (beta chain) was documented in a study of cytotoxic CD8 clonotypes in ibrutinib-treated CLL. Sequencing was performed with immunoSEQ multiplex PCR; in TCRdb, only in-frame clones are kept and a portion is missing. The data contain about 180,000 clones, 70% to 85% of them singletons. The CDR3 spans 14 residues. Trimming removed 0 bases from V and 3 bases from J, with 8 bases in between. Germline V gene lookup returns CDR1 GTSNPN and CDR2 SVGIG (reference sequence). The authors obtained around 2 micrograms of genomic DNA from cryopreserved PBMCs for TCR beta libraries. The receptor was derived from a human donor with chronic lymphocytic leukemia. Sequenced here: PBMCs, sampled after 24 months of ibrutinib treatment. The gene calls are TRBV30 and TRBJ2-2, with D uncertain. Here the CDR3 reads CAWSVGSYTGELFF. CDR3 nucleotide sequence: TGTGCCTGGAGTGTGGGCAGTTACACCGGGGAGCTGTTTTTT.